This T cell receptor (beta chain) was profiled in a study of shared clonotypes between healthy human individuals. Study observations and caveats: Naive CD4 clonotype sharing across several donors was about 5%. It was the non-shared clonotypes that had lower generation probabilities than clonotypes shared by all four donors.

Naivety among CD8 cells was defined by CD45RO negativity and positive CCR7 selection, thereby excluding terminally differentiated effector memory CD45RA+ cells. The count of this clone is one. Antigen specificity is unknown. Other nucleotide sequences in the sample specify the same CDR3. Some clones are missing from TCRdb's copy, which holds only in-frame ones; the method was immunoSEQ multiplex PCR. The table records about 2.1 million clones, around 93% of them present only once. Germline CDR1 SGDLS, CDR2 YYNGEE. This CDR3 has 14 amino acids. V was clipped by 3 bases and J by 2 bases, with 11 bases between them.

The chain combines TRBV9 with TRBJ2-5, with D perhaps matching TRBD1 or TRBD2 (6 bases each). Specimen: naive CD8+ T cells from PBMCs. This sequence was found in a man aged 18 to 35 in good health. Some clones in this sample may be carry-over from other donors' samples. The CDR3 DNA sequence: TGTGCCAGCAGCGGGGGGGCGTCGCAAGAGACCCAGTACTTC. Residues: CASSGGASQETQYF.